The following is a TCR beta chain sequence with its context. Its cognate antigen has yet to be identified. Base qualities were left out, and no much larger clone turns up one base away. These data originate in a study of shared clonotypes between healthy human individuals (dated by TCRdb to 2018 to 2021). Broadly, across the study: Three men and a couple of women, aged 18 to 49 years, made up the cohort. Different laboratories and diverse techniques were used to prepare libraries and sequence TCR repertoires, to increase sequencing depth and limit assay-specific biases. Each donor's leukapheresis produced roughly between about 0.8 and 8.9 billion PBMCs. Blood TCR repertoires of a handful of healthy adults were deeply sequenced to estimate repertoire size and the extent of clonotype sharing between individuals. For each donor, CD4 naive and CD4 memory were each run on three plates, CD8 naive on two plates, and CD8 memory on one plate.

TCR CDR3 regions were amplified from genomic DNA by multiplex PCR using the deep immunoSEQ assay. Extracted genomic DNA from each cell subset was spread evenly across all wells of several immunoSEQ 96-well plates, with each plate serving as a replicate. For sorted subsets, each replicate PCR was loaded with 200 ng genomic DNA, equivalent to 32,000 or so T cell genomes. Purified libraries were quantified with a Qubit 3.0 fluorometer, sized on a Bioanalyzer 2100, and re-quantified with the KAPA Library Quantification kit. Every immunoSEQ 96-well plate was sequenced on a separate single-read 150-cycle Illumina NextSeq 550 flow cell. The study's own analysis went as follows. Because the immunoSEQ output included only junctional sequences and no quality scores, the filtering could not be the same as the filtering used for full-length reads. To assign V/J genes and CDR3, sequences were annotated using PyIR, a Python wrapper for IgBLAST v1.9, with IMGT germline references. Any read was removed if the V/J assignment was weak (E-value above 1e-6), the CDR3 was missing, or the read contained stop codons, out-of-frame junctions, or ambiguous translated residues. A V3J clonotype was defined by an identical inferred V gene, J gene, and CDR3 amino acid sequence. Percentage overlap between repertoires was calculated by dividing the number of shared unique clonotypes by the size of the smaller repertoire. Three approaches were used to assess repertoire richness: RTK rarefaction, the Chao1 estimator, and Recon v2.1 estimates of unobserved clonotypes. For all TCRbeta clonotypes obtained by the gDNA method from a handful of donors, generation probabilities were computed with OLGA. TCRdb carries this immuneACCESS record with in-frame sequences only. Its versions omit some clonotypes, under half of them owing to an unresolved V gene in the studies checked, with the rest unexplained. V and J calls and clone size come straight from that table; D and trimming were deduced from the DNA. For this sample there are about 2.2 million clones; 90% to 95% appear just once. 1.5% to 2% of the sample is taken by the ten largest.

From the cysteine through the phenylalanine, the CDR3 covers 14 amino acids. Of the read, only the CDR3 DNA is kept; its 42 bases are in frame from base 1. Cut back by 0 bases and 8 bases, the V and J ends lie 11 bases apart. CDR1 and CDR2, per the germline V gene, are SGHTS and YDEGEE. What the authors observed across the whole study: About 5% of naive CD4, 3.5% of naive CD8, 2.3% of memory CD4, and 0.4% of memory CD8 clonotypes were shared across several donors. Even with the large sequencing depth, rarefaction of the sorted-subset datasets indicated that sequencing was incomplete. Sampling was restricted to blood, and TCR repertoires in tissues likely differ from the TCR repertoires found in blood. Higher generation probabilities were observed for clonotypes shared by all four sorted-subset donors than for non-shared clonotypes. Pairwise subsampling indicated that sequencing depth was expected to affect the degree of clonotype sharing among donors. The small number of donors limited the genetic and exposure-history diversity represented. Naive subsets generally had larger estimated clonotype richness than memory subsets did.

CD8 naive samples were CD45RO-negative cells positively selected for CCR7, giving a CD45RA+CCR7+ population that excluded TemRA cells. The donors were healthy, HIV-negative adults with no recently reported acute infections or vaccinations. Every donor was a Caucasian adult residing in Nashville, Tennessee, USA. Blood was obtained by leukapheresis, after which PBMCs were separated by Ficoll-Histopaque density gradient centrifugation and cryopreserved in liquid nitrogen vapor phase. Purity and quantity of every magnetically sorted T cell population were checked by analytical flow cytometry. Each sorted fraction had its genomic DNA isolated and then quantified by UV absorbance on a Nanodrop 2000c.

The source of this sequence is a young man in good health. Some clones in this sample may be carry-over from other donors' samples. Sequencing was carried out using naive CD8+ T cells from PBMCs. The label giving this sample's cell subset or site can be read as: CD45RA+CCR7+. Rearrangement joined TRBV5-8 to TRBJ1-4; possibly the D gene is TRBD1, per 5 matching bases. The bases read TGTGCCAGCAGCTTGGCCGAGGGGCTCGAAAAACTGTTTTTT. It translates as CASSLAEGLEKLFF.